This T cell receptor (beta chain) was captured by sequencing in a study of shared clonotypes between healthy human individuals. For the study at large: In total, the donors were a couple of women and a few men aged 18 to 49.

The CDR3 consists of 12 residues. In germline, CDR1 is MDHEN, CDR2 SYDVKM. Trimming stripped 6 bases from V and 3 bases from J, with 9 bases between. This clone was seen a few times. Its target is not known. Repertoires were generated with immunoSEQ multiplex PCR, while TCRdb's copy carries only in-frame clones and drops some. The sample includes hundreds of thousands of clones, almost 97% of them seen just once. Study-level points and caveats: Sequencing depth was expected to influence donor clonotype sharing. Sharing across four donors was seen in roughly 5% of naive CD4 clonotypes.

The chain couples TRBV28 to TRBJ2-7; no firm D call. The TCR originated in a woman aged 25 to 39 in good health. The sample consisted of naive CD4+ T cells sorted from blood. Sample subset: CD45RA+ positively selected. The CDR3 coding sequence is TGTGCCAGCAGGATAGGAGTCTACGAGCAGTACTTC. Its protein product is CASRIGVYEQYF.